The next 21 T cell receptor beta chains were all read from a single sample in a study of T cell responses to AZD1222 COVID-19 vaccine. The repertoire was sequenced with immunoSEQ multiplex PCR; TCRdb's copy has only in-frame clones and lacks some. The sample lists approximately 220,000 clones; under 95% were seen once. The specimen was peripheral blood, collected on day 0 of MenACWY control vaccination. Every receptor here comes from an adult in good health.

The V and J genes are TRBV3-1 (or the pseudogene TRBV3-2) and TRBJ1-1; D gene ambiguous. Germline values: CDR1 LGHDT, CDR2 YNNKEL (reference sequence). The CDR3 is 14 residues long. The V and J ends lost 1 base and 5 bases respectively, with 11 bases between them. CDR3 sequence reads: CASSQVGGKTEAFF. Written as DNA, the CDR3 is TGTGCCAGCAGCCAAGTGGGCGGGAAGACTGAAGCTTTCTTT.

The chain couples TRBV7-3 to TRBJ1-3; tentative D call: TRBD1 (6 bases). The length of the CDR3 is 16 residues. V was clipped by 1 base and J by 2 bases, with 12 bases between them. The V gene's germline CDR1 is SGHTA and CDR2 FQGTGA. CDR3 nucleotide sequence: TGTGCCAGCAGCTTAAATAGCCCAGGGGCTGGAAACACCATATATTTT. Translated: CASSLNSPGAGNTIYF.

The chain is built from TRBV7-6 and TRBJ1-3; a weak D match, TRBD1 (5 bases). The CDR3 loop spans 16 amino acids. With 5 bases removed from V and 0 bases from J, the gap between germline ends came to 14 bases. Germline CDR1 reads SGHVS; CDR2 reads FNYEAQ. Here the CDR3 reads CASSLQQGISGNTIYF. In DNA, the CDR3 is TGTGCCAGCAGCCTCCAGCAGGGTATCTCTGGAAACACCATATATTTT.

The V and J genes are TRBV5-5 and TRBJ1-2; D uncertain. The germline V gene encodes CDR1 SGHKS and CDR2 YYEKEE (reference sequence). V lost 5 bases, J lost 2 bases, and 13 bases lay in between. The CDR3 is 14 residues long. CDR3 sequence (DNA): TGTGCCAGCAGTCCGATGGGAGGAAACTATGGCTACACCTTC. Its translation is CASSPMGGNYGYTF.

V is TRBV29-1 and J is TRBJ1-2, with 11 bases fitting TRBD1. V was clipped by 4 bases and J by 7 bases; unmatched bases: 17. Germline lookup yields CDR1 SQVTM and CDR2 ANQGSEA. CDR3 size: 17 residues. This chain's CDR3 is CSVVNAGQGAQAAGYTF. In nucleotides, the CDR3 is TGCAGCGTTGTGAATGCTGGACAGGGGGCGCAGGCGGCTGGCTACACCTTC.

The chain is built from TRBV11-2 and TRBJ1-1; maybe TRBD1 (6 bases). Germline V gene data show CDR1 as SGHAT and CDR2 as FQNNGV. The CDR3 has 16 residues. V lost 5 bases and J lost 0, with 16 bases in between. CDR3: CASSQWGQSMNTEAFF. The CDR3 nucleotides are TGTGCCAGCAGCCAGTGGGGACAAAGCATGAACACTGAAGCTTTCTTT.

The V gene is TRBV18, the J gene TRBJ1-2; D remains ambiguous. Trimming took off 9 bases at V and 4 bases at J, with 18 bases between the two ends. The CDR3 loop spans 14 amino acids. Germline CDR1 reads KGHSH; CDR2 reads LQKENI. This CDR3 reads CASSIMKTAYGYTF. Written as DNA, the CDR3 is TGTGCCAGTTCCATCATGAAGACTGCCTATGGCTACACCTTC.

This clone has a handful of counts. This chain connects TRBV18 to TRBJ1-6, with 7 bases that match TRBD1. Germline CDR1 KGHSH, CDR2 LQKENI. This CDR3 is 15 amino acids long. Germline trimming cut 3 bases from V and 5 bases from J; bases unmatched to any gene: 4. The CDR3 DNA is TGTGCCAGCTCACCTCTCGGACAGGATAATTCACCCCTCCACTTT. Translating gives CASSPLGQDNSPLHF.

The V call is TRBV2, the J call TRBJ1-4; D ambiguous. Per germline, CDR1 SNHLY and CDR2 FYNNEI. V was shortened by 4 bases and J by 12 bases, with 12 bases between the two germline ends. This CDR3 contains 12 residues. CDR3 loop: CASSAQPVELFF. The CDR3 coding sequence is TGTGCCAGCAGTGCCCAGCCGGTGGAACTGTTTTTT. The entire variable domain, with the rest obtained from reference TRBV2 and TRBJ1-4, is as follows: EPEVTQTPSHQVTQMGQEVILRCVPISNHLYFYWYRQILGQKVEFLVSFYNNEISEKSEIFDDQFSVERPDGSNFTLKIRSTKLEDSAMYFCASSAQPVELFFGSGTQLSVL.

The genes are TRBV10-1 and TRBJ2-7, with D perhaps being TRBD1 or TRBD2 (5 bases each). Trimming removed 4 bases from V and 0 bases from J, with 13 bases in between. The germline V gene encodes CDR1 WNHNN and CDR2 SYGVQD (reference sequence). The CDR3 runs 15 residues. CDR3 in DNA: TGCGCCAGCAGTGGTCCTGAGGGGAACTCCTACGAGCAGTACTTC. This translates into CASSGPEGNSYEQYF.

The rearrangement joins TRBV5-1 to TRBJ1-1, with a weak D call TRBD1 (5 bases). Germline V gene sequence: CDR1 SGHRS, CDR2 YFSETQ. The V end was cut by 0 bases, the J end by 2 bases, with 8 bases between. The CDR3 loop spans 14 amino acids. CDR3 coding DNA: TGCGCCAGCAGCTTGGAGGGACCCAACACTGAAGCTTTCTTT. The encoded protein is CASSLEGPNTEAFF.

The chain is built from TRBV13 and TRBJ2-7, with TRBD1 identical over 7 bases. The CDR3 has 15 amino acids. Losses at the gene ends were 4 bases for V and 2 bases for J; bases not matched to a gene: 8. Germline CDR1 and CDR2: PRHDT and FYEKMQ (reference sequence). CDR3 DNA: TGTGCCAGCAGCTCTCTAGGGGGCCACCCCTACGAGCAGTACTTC. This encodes CASSSLGGHPYEQYF.

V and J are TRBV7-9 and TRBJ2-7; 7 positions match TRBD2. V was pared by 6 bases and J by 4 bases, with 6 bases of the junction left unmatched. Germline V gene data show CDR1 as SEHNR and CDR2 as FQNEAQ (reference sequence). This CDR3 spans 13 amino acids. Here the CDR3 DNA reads TGTGCCAGCAGTTCGGGGGGAGGGTACGAGCAGTACTTC. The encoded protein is CASSSGGGYEQYF.

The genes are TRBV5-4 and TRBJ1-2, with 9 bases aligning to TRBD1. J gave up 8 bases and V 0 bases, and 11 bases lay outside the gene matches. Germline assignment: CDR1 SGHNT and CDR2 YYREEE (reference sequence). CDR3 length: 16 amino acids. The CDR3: CASSLGGGQGSQGYTF. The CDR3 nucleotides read TGTGCCAGCAGCTTGGGGGGGGGACAGGGCTCTCAGGGCTACACCTTC. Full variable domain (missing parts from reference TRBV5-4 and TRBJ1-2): ETGVTQSPTHLIKTRGQQVTLRCSSQSGHNTVSWYQQALGQGPQFIFQYYREEENGRGNFPPRFSGLQFPNYSSELNVNALELDDSALYLCASSLGGGQGSQGYTFGSGTRLTVV.

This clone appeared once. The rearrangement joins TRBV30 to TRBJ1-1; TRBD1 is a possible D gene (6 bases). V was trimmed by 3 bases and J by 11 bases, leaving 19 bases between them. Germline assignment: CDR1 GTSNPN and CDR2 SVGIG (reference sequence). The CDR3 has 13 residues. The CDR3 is CAWSQQGGQRAFF. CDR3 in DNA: TGTGCCTGGAGCCAACAAGGGGGACAACGGGCTTTCTTT.

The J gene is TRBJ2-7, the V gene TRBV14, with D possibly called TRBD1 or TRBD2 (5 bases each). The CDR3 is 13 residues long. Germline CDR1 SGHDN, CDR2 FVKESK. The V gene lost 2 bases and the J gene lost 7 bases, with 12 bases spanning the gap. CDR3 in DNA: TGTGCCAGCAGCCAAAGATGGGGCGGGGAGCAGTACTTC. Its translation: CASSQRWGGEQYF.

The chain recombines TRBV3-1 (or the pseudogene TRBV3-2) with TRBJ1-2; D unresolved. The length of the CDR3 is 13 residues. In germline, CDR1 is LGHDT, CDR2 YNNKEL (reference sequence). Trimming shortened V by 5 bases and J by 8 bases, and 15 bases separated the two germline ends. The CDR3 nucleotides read TGTGCCAGCAGCAGATCTCGGGCTGGGGGCTACACCTTC. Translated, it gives CASSRSRAGGYTF.

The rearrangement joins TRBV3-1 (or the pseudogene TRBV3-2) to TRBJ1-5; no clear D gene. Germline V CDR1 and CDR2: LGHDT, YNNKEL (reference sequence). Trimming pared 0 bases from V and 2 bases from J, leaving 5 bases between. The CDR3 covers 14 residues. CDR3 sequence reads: CASSQDGGNQPQHF. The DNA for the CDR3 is TGTGCCAGCAGCCAAGATGGTGGCAATCAGCCCCAGCATTTT.

In DNA form, the CDR3 reads TGTGCCAGGGACCAAGGGAGAGGCACTGAAGCTTTCTTT. As protein: CARDQGRGTEAFF. V usage is TRBV2 and J usage is TRBJ1-1; unclear D gene. This CDR3 has 13 residues. The V and J ends lost 9 bases and 4 bases respectively, with 15 bases between them. Germline assignment: CDR1 SNHLY and CDR2 FYNNEI.

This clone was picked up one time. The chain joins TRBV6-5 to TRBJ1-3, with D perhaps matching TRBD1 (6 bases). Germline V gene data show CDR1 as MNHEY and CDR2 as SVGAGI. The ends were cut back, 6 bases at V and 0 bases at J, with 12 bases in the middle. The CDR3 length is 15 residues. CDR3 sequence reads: CASSQGHYSGNTIYF. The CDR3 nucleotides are TGTGCCAGCAGCCAGGGACATTACTCTGGAAACACCATATATTTT.

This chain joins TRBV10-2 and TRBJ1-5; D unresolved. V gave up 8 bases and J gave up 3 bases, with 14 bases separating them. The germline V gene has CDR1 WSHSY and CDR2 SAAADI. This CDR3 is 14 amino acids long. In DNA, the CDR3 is TGCGCCAGCTTGGGAGTAGGGATCAATCAGCCCCAGCATTTT. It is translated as CASLGVGINQPQHF.